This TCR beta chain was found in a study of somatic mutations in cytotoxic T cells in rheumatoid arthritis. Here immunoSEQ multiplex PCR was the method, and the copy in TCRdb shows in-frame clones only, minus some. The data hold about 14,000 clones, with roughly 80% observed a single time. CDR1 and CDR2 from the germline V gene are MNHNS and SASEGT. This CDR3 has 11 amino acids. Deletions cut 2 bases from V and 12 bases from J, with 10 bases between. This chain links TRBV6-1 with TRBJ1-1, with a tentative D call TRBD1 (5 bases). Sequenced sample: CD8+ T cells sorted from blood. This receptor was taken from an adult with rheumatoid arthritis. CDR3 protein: CASSETGRTFF. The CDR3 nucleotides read TGTGCCAGCAGTGAAACAGGACGGACTTTCTTT.